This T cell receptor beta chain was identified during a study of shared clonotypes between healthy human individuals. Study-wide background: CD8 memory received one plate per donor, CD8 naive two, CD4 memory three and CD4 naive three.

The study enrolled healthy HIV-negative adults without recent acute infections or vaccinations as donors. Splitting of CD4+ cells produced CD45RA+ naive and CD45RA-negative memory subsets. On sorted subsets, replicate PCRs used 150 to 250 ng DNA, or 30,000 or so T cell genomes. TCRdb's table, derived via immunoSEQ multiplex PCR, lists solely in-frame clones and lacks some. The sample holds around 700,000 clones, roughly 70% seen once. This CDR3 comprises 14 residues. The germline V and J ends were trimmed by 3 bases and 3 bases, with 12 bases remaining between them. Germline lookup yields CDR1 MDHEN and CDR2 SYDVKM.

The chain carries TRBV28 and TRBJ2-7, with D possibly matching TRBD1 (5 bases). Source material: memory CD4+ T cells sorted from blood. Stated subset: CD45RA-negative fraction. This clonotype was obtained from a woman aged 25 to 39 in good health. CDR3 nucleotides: TGTGCCAGCAGTTTGAGACAGCCTCGCTACGAGCAGTACTTC. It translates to CASSLRQPRYEQYF.